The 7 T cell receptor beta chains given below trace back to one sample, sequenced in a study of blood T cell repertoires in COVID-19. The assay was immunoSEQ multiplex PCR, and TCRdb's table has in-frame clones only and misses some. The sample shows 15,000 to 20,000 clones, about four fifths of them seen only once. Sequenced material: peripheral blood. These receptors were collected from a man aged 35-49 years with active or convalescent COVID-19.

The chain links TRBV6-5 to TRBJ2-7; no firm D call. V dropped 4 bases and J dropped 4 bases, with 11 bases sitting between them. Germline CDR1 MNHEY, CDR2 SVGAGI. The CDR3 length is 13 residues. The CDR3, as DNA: TGTGCCAGCAGTTCCCCGTTAGATTACGAGCAGTACTTC. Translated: CASSSPLDYEQYF.

The CDR3 region is CASSLAAGNTEAFF. CDR3 in DNA: TGTGCCAGCAGCTTAGCGGCGGGAAACACTGAAGCTTTCTTT. The rearrangement links TRBV7-2 to TRBJ1-1; no definite D call. The ends were cut back, 0 bases at V and 2 bases at J, with 7 bases in the middle. Germline V gene sequence: CDR1 SGHTA, CDR2 FQGNSA. The CDR3 is 14 residues long. Supplemented by reference TRBV7-2 and TRBJ1-1, the full variable domain reads GAGVSQSPSNKVTEKGKDVELRCDPISGHTALYWYRQSLGQGLEFLIYFQGNSAPDKSGLPSDRFSAERTGGSVSTLTIQRTQQEDSAVYLCASSLAAGNTEAFFGQGTRLTVV.

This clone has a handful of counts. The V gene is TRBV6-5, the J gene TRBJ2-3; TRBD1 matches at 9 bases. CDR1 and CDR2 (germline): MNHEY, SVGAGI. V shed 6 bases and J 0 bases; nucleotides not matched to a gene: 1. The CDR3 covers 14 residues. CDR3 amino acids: CASRGQGSTDTQYF. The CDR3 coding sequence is TGTGCCAGCAGAGGACAGGGGAGCACAGATACGCAGTATTTT.

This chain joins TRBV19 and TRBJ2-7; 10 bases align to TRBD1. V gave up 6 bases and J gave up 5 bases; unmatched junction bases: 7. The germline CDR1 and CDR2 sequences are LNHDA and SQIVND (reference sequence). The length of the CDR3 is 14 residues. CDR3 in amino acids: CASRPGTGVHEQYF. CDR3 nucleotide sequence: TGTGCCAGTAGGCCCGGGACAGGGGTCCACGAGCAGTACTTC.

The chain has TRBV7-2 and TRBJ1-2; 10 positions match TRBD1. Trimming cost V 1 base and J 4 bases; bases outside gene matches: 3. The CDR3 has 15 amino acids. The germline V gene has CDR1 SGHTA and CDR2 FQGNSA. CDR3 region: CASSLVRTGGYGYTF. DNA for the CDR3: TGTGCCAGCAGCTTAGTCAGGACAGGGGGCTATGGCTACACCTTC.

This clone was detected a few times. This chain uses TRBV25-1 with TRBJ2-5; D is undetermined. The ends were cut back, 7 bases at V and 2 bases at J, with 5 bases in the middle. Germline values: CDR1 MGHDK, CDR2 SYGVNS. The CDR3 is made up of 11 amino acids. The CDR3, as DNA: TGTGCCAGCACCCCTCAAGAGACCCAGTACTTC. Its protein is CASTPQETQYF.

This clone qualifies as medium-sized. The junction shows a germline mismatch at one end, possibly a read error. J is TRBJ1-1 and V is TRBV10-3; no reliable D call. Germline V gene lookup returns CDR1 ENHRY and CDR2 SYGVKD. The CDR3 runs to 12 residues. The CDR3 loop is CAISEEGVDLIF. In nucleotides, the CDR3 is TGTGCCATCAGTGAGGAGGGAGTTGACCTAATCTTT.